This T cell receptor beta chain was sequenced in a study of cytomegalovirus exposure and HLA in healthy donors. A multiplex PCR was run with 60 Vbeta primers and 13 Jbeta primers. The repertoire was sequenced with immunoSEQ multiplex PCR; TCRdb's copy has only in-frame clones and lacks some. The top ten hold about 2.7% of the sample, which has over 150,000 clones, approximately 84% seen once. This sequence originates from a man aged 30 to 45 in good health and CMV-seropositive. The specimen sequenced was PBMCs.

The CDR3 DNA sequence: TGTGCCTTTTACCCGGAGGGTAGGGTCAACTATGGCTACACCTTC. This translates into CAFYPEGRVNYGYTF. V and J are TRBV27 and TRBJ1-2; D is unresolved. This CDR3 spans 15 amino acids. Between the trimmed V and J ends, which lost 11 bases and 2 bases, there was a span of 21 bases. Germline assignment: CDR1 MNHEY and CDR2 SMNVEV (reference sequence).